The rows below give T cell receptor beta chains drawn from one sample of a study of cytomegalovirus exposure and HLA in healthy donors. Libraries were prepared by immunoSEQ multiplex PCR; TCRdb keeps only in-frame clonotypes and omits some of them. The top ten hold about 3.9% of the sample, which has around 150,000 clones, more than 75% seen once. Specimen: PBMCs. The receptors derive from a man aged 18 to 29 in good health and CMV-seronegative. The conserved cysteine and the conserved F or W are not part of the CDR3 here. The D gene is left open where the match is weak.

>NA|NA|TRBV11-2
ASSFPSYEQY
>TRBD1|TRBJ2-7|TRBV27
ASSSTSTGGAHEQY
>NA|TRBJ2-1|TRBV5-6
ASSLLPGLHNEQF
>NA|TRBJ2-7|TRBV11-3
ASSRTQAGVIEQY
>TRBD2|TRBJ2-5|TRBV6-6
ASSKTSGEETQY
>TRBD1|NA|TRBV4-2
ASSQDRGQGYEQY
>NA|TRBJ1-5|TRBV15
ATSGVLSNQPQH
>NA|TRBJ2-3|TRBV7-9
ASSLSGTTDTQY
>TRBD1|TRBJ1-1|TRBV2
ASSAQDRGLEAF
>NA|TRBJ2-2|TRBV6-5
ASSRQGGETGELF
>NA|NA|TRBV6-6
ASSYPRTDSYEQY
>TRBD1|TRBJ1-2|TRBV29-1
SVEGVSDRGTGGYT
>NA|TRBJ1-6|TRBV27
ASKTNYPNSPLH
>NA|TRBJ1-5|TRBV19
ASSIGAGSNQPQH
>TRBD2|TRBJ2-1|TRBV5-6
ASSFFKTSGSHEQF
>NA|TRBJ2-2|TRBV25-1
ASSEWQGANTGGLF
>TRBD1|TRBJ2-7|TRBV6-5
ASSYLGTGLYEQY
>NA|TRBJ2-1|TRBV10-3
AISEMGGRGGIHEQF
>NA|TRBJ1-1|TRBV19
ASSVGGGGTEAF
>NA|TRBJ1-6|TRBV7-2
ATARGGAAGSPLH
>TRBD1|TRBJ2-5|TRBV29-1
SVTEGQGVQETQY
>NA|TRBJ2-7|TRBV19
ASRPGGSGSYEQY
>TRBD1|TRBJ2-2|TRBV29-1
SAPGQGYSGELF
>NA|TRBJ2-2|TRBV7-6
ASSSPNTGELF
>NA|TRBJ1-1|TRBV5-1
ASTPSGTVNTEAF
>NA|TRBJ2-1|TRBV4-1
ASSQDLAQWNEQF
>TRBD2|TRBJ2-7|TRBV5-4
ASSLLGEGSSEQY